This T cell receptor beta chain is from a study of beta chain features in type 1 diabetes. In the study overall: Patients and healthy donors were similar in age, gender and cell yields.

Sequencing targeted expressed TCRB transcripts, as all isolated RNA had been reverse transcribed. TCRdb's table, derived via immunoSEQ multiplex PCR, lists solely in-frame clones and lacks some. Of hundreds of thousands of clones in the sample, around 9% were seen once. General study points: The study found moderately but significantly shorter TCRB CDR3s in all four CD4+ subsets of Type 1 diabetes patients. In comparison with healthy donors, patients had naive, central memory and Treg TCRB repertoires that appeared more similar.

This clone was seen a handful of times. Its antigen is still unknown. The specimen was central memory CD4+ T cells from blood. The sequence derives from a man younger than 45 with type 1 diabetes.

In DNA, the CDR3 is TGCGCCAGCAGCCGGGGACAGTTGAACTATGGCTACACCTTC. It translates to CASSRGQLNYGYTF. The rearrangement uses TRBV5-1 and TRBJ1-2; 7 bases align to TRBD1. This CDR3 is 14 amino acids long. Germline lookup yields CDR1 SGHRS and CDR2 YFSETQ. V lost 4 bases, J lost 2 bases, and 5 bases stayed unmatched.